This T cell receptor beta chain was obtained from a study of regulatory T cells in long-lasting Graves disease (dated by TCRdb to the early 2020s). In the study overall: Persistent Graves' disease meant more than 5 years of antithyroid drug treatment with TSH receptor autoantibodies that stayed positive. This study used TCR sequencing and RNA sequencing of peripheral blood to compare persistent Graves' disease patients against newly diagnosed Graves' disease patients. A total of around 35 samples were covered by TCR sequencing, comprising some 13 persistent and about 20 newly diagnosed Graves' disease patients. In the clinical cohort, patients with persistent Graves' disease had used antithyroid drugs for an average of about 9.4 years. The study took place in China and was registered as a clinical trial.

Library preparation used multiplex PCR. The sequencing machine was an Illumina HiSeq 4000. To build TCR beta libraries, CDR3 regions were amplified by Arm-PCR using iRepertoire HTBI primers. Before sequencing, the PCR products underwent gel purification. As for the authors' bioinformatics: Gene usage analysis of CDR3 amino acid clonotypes used the roughly 62 TRBV and some 13 TRBJ segments found across samples. COPE and FqMerger were used to merge filtered high-quality paired reads into contigs. BLAST was used to align contigs to IMGT TRBV, TRBD and TRBJ reference genes, and CDR3 was defined according to IMGT. Any clonotype with a frequency above 0.1% was counted as a highly expanded clone. Shannon entropy was used to measure repertoire diversity, and the Gini coefficient was used to measure V-J evenness. A clonotype was considered public if more than one individual shared it. TCRdb reworked the public reads: Q25 trimming with fastp, MiXCR clone assembly, productive beta chains retained. A single entry per CDR3 protein holds the most common genes and DNA from its merged rows. The authors' filters were not applied to this entry. The sample records about 300,000 distinct CDR3 sequences, roughly a fifth of which are singletons. 56% of the sample is taken by the ten largest.

The CDR3 spans 17 residues, from the cysteine through the phenylalanine. Only the CDR3 DNA stays, 51 bases, in frame from base 1. V is clipped by 0 bases and J by 6 bases, and the sequence between their germline boundaries is 20 bases long. The CDR1 and CDR2 encoded by the germline V gene (reference sequence) are LGHDT and YNNKEL. The paper's findings and limits, for the study overall: Peripheral blood alone was examined, since thyroid tissue, which constituted the primary lesion, could not be accessed. A larger number of public clonotypes was shared among persistent patients (under 3,000) than among newly diagnosed patients (approximately 1,000). Only the TCR beta chain was sequenced and analyzed. The authors acknowledged the small sample size as a limitation that may reduce accuracy. Preferential use of TRBV28, TRBJ1-2 and TRBJ2-5 was observed in persistent disease, whereas TRBV20-1 and TRBJ2-1 were favored in newly diagnosed disease. Compared with newly diagnosed patients, patients with persistent Graves' disease had lower TCR Shannon entropy and fewer highly expanded clones, which suggests clonal expansion.

For this clonotype: The antigen it binds to is not known. Within one base of it there is no much larger clone, and no base qualities were kept.

Explained via the paper, the time point label denotes: persistent/refractory GD, antithyroid drugs over 5 years with positive TRAb. For both TCR sequencing and RNA sequencing, RNA was extracted from PBMCs using TRIzol. Graves' disease was diagnosed according to American Thyroid Association guidelines. The patients came from an endocrinology department in Xi'an, China. Each patient gave approximately 10 milliliters of peripheral blood, collected in an EDTA anticoagulant tube. Ficoll Paque Plus density gradient separation was used to isolate PBMCs, and no additional T cell sorting was done. RNA quality was checked with an Agilent 2100 Bioanalyzer and agarose gel, and concentration with a NanoDrop 2000.

This clonotype was sampled from a female donor with Graves disease. The sequencing used peripheral blood mononuclear cells (PBMCs), collected when the disease was refractory, from a patient treated with antithyroid drugs. The chain was built from TRBV3-1 and TRBJ1-2; TRBD1 is possibly the D segment (6 matching bases). The CDR3: CASSQDRQDRLSDGYTF. The bases read TGTGCCAGCAGCCAAGACAGACAGGACCGCCTTTCCGATGGCTACACCTTC.